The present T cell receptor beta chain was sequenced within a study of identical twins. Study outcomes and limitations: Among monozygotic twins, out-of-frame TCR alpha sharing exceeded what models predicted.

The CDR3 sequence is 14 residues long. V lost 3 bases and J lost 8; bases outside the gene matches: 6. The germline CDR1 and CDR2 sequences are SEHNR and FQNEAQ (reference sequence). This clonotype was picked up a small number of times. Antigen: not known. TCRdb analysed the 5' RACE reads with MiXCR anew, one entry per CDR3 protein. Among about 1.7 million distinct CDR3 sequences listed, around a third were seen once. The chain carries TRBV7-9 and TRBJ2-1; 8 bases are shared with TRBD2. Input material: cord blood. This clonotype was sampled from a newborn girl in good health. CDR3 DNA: TGTGCCAGCAGCTTCGCCGGGACTAGGGATGAGCAGTTCTTC. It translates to CASSFAGTRDEQFF. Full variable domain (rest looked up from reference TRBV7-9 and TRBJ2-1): DTGVSQNPRHKITKRGQNVTFRCDPISEHNRLYWYRQTLGQGPEFLTYFQNEAQLEKSRLLSDRFSAERPKGSFSTLEIQRTEQGDSAMYLCASSFAGTRDEQFFGPGTRLTVL.